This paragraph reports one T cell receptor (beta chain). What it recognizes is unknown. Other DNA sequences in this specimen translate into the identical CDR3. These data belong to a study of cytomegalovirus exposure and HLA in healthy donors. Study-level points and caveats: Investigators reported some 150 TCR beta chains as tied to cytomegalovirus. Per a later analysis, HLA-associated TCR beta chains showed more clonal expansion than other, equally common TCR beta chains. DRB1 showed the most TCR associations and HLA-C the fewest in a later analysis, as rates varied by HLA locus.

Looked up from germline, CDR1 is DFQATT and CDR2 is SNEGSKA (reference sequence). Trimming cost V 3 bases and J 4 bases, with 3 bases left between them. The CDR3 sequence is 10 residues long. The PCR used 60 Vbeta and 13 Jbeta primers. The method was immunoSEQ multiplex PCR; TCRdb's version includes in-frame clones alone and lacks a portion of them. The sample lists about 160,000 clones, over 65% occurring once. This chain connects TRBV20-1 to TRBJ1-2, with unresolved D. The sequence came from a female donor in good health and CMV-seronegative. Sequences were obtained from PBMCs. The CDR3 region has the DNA TGCAGTGCTAGTAGCTATGGCTACACCTTC. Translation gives CSASSYGYTF.